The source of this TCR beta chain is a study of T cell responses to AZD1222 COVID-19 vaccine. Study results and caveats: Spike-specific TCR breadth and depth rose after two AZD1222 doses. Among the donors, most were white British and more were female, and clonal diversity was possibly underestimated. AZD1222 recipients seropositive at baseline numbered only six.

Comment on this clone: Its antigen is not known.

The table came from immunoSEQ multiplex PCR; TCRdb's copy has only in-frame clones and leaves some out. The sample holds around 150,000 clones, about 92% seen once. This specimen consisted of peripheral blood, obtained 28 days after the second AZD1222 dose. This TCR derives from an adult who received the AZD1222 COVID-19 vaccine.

The CDR3 nucleotides read TGTGCCAGCAGTGAAGCGACAGGGAACTATCAGCCCCAGCATTTT. Translating gives CASSEATGNYQPQHF. This chain uses TRBV6-1 with TRBJ1-5, with 7 bases that match TRBD1. This CDR3 region has 15 residues. Germline V gives CDR1 MNHNS, CDR2 SASEGT. Losses at the gene ends were 0 bases for V and 5 bases for J; bases not matched to a gene: 4.